The T cell receptor beta chain under discussion was sequenced for a study of T cells in Graves' hyperthyroidism and ophthalmopathy. Whole-study findings and limits: The model foresaw ophthalmopathy a median roughly 6 months prior to onset. Most thyroid clonotypes that were expanded above 0.001 also turned up in blood.

This clonotype has only a few counts. Its antigen remains unidentified. Amplification yielded TCR beta CDR3 regions, with RNA transcripts as the source. An initial round of RT-PCR targeting the TCR CDR3 relied on the HTBI primer set. TCRdb processed the multiplex PCR reads anew with MiXCR; each CDR3 protein has one entry. The sample contains around 210,000 distinct CDR3 sequences, around 17% of which appear only once. The CDR3 spans 13 residues. Germline V lookup: CDR1 GTSNPN, CDR2 SVGIG (reference sequence). V lost 3 bases and J 5 bases, leaving 11 bases between the germline ends. Used for diagnoses were clinical symptoms, serum thyroxine and TRAb, thyroid ultrasound and orbital computed tomography.

The source of this sequence is a woman between 45 and 65 years old with Graves' hyperthyroidism. The chain combines TRBV30 with TRBJ2-4; TRBD1 or TRBD2 may be the D gene (6 bases each). The specimen sequenced was blood. CDR3 in amino acids: CAWSPGAENIQYF. The CDR3 nucleotides are TGTGCCTGGAGCCCGGGGGCAGAAAACATTCAGTACTTC.